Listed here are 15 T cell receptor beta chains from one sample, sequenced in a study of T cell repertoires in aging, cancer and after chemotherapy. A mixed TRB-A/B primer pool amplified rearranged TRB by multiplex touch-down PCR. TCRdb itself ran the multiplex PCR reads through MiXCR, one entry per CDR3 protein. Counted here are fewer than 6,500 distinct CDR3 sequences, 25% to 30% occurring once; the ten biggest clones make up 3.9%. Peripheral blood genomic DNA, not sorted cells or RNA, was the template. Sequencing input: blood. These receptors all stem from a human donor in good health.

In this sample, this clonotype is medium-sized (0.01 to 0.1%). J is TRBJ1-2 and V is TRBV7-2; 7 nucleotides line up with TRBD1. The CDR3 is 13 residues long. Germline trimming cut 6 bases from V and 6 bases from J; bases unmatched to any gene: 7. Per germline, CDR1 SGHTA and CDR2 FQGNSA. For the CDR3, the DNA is TGTGCCAGCAGATCAGACAGGGTTGATGGCTACACCTTC. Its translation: CASRSDRVDGYTF.

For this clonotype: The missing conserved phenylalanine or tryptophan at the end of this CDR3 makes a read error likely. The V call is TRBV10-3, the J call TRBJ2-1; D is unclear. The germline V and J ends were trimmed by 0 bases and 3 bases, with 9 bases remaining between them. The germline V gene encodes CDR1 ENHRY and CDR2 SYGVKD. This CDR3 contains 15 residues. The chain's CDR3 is CAISESGFYYNEQFI. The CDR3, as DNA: TGTGCCATCAGTGAGTCTGGATTTTACTACAATGAGCAGTTCATC.

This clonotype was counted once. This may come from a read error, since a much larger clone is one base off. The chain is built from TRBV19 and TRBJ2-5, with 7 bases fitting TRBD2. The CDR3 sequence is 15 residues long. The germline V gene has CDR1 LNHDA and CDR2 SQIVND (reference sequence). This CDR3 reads CASSLTHGGRETRYF. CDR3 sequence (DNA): TGTGCCAGTAGTCTAACACATGGCGGGAGAGAGACCCGGTACTTC.

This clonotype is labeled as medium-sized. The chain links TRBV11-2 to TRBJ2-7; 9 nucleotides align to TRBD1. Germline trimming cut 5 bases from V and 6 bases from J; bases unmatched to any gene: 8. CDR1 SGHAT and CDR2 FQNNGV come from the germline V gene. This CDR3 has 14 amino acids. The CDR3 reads CASSPGTGRGEQYV. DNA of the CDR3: TGTGCCAGCAGCCCAGGGACAGGGCGAGGCGAGCAGTACGTC.

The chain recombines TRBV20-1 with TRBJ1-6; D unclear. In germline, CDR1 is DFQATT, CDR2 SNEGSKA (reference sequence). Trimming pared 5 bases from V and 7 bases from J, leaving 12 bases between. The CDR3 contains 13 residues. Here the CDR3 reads CSAPGVVNSPLHF. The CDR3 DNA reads TGCAGTGCTCCCGGGGTGGTGAATTCACCCCTCCACTTT.

CDR3 DNA: TGTGCCAGCACTCACACGAGATACAATGAGCAGTACTTC. Translating it yields CASTHTRYNEQYF. The chain carries TRBV12-3 or TRBV12-4 and TRBJ2-4; D is unclear. This CDR3 contains 13 residues. V lost 7 bases and J 13 bases, leaving 20 bases between the germline ends.

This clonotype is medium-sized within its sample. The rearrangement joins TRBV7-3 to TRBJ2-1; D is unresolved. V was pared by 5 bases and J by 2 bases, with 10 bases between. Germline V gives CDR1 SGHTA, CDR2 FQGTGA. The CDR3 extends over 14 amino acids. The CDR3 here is CASSPSGPYNEQFF. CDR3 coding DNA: TGTGCCAGCAGCCCCTCCGGACCCTACAATGAGCAGTTCTTC.

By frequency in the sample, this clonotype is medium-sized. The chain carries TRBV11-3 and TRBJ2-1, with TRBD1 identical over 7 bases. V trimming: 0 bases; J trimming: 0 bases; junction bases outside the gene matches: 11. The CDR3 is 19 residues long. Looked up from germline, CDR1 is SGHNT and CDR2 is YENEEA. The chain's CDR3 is CASSLEGYGTDSSYNEQFF. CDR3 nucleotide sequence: TGTGCCAGCAGCTTAGAAGGCTACGGGACAGACAGCTCCTACAATGAGCAGTTCTTC.

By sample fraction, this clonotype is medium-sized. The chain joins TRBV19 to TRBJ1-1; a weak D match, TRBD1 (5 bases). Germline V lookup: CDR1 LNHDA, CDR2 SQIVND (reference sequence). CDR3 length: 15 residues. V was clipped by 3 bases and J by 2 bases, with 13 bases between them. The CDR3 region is CASSMGLTINTEAFF. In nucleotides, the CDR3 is TGTGCCAGTAGTATGGGGCTTACTATTAACACTGAAGCTTTCTTT.

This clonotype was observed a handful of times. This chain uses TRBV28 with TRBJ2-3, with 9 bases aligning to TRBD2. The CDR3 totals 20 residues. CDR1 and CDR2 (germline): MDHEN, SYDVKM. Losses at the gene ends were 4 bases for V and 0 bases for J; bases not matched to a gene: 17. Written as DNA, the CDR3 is TGTGCCAGCAGTTCCCACAACAAGCGGGAGGTTACCTCTAGCACAGATACGCAGTATTTT. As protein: CASSSHNKREVTSSTDTQYF.

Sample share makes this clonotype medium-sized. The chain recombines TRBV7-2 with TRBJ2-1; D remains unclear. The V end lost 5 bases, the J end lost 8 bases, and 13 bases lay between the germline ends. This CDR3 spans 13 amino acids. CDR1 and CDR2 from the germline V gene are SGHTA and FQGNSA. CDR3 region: CASSAPPWDEQFF. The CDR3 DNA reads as TGTGCCAGCAGCGCCCCCCCTTGGGATGAGCAGTTCTTC.

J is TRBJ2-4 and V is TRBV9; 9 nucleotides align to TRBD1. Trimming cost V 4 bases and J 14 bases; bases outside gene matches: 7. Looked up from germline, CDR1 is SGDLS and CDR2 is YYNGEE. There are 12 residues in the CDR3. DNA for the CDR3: TGTGCCAGCAGCACCCGGACAGGGGAAAAGTACTTC. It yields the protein CASSTRTGEKYF.

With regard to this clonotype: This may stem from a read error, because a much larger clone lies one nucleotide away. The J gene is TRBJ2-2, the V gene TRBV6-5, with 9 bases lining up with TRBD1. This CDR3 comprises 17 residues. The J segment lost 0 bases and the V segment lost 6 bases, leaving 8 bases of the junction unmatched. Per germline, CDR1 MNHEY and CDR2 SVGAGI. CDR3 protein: CASRYQGQGSNTGELFF. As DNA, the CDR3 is TGTGCCAGCAGGTACCAGGGACAGGGATCGAACACCGGGGAGCTGTTTTTT.

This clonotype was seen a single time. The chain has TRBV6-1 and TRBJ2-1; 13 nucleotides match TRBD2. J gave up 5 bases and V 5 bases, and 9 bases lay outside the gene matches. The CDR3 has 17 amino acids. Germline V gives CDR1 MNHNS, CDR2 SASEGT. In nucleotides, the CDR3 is TGTGCCAGCAGTTACAGGACTAGCGGGAGCCCCCACAATGAGCAGTTCTTC. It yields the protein CASSYRTSGSPHNEQFF.

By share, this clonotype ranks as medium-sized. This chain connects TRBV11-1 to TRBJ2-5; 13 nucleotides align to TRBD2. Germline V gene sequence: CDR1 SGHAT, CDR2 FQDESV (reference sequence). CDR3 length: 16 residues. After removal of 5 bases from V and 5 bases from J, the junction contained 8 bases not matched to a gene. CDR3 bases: TGTGCCAGCAGCACGGAGACTAGCGGGAGGTGGGAGACCCAGTACTTC. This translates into CASSTETSGRWETQYF.